Listed below are T cell receptor beta chains from one sample, sequenced in a study of T cells in Graves' hyperthyroidism and ophthalmopathy. MiXCR, run by TCRdb on the multiplex PCR reads, gives a single entry per CDR3 protein. This sample yields tens of thousands of distinct CDR3 sequences, of which around 48% are seen a single time; just over 9% belongs to the top ten. The sequenced sample consisted of blood. The receptors originated from a woman in her fifties or sixties with Graves' ophthalmopathy. Both conserved end residues are part of each CDR3. D genes are given only for firm matches. Clone size is shown for a subset of rows, as once, few, many or a class of expanded clone.

d_gene	v_gene	abundance	j_gene	CDR3nt	CDR3aa
TRBD1	TRBV4-3	few	TRBJ1-3	TGCGCCAGCAGCCAAGATAAAGGGGGCGGGACAGGGTCTGGAAACACCATATATTTT	CASSQDKGGGTGSGNTIYF
TRBD1	TRBV10-1	NA	TRBJ1-5	TGCGCCAGCAATACGGACAGGGCTCGGCCCCAGCATTTT	CASNTDRARPQHF
NA	TRBV20-1	NA	TRBJ2-6	TGCAGTGCTAGTGCCACCGAGAGGGCCGTGGCTTTC	CSASATERAVAF
TRBD2	TRBV2	NA	TRBJ2-3	TGTGCCAGCAGTACGACTAGCGCAGTGGATACGCAGTATTTT	CASSTTSAVDTQYF
TRBD1	TRBV7-9	NA	TRBJ1-6	TGTGCCAGCAGCTTAGGACAGGGGGCTCGAGGGGCACCCCTCCACTTT	CASSLGQGARGAPLHF
TRBD1	TRBV20-1	NA	TRBJ1-2	TGCAGTGCCGACAGGGGATTACGGTGTGGCTACGCCTTC	CSADRGLRCGYAF
NA	TRBV29-1	NA	TRBJ1-2	TGCAGCGTTGACCCCGGAGACGGCGGCTACACCTTC	CSVDPGDGGYTF
NA	TRBV10-2	NA	TRBJ1-6	TGCGCCAGCAGCCTTTCCAGGGATTGGAATTCACCCCTCCACTTT	CASSLSRDWNSPLHF
NA	TRBV11-2	many	TRBJ1-1	TGTGCCAGCAGCTTAGGGGGCAGTTCTGAAGCTTTCTTT	CASSLGGSSEAFF
TRBD2	TRBV6-2/TRBV6-3	many	TRBJ2-7	TGTGCCAGCAGTTCCTCGGAGGGGACTAGCCGCTACGAGCAGTACTTC	CASSSSEGTSRYEQYF
NA	TRBV19	many	TRBJ2-5	TGTGCCAGACCCCCAATCCGGACCTCAAAAAAGACCCAGTACTTC	CARPPIRTSKKTQYF
TRBD2	TRBV7-2	NA	TRBJ2-1	TGTGCCAGCAGCCCCGGAGGGGCGGGGGACAATGAGCAGTTCTTC	CASSPGGAGDNEQFF
NA	TRBV7-9	many	TRBJ1-3	TGTGCCAGCAGTCCCAGGGGACGAGGAAACACCATATATTTT	CASSPRGRGNTIYF
NA	TRBV7-3	NA	TRBJ1-3	TGTGCCAGCAGCCCGACGGATAGGGACACCATATATTTT	CASSPTDRDTIYF
NA	TRBV29-1	many	TRBJ1-1	TGCAGCGTTGTAGGTAGAGTGAACACTGAAGCTTTCTTT	CSVVGRVNTEAFF
NA	TRBV20-1	many	TRBJ2-1	TGCAGTGCTACTTTAGCCGGGGGCCCCCTCTTTCAGCAGTTCTTC	CSATLAGGPLFQQFF
TRBD1	TRBV12-3/TRBV12-4	many	TRBJ2-7	TGTGCCAGCAGACGAACCGGGACAGGGACCTACGAGCAGTACTTC	CASRRTGTGTYEQYF
NA	TRBV7-2	NA	TRBJ1-5	TGTGCCAGCAGCTTCGGGATTGCAGCCGACGAGCATTTT	CASSFGIAADEHF
NA	TRBV29-1	medium-sized	TRBJ1-5	TGCAGCGTTGAAACGGACAGCGATCAGCCCCAGCATTTT	CSVETDSDQPQHF
TRBD2	TRBV29-1	NA	TRBJ2-5	TGCAGCGTCGAGGGACTAGCGCAAGAGACCCAGTACTTC	CSVEGLAQETQYF
TRBD2	TRBV7-2	NA	TRBJ2-5	TGTGCCAGCAGCCAAGGGGGACTAGCGGGAGGGTCCGGGGAGACCCAGTACTTC	CASSQGGLAGGSGETQYF
NA	TRBV28	many	TRBJ1-6	TGTGCCAGCAGTTTAGTGCGTCGGGGCGATTCACCCCTCCACTTT	CASSLVRRGDSPLHF
TRBD1	TRBV20-1	once	TRBJ2-5	TGCAGTGCTAGGGACAGGTCGGGTGACCAGTACTTC	CSARDRSGDQYF
TRBD1	TRBV2	NA	TRBJ2-2	TGTGCCAGCGGGTTCGGACAGGGAGGAACCGGGGAGCTGTTTTTT	CASGFGQGGTGELFF
TRBD2	TRBV4-1	many	TRBJ2-1	TGCGCCAGCAGTTGGGAGGGCAATGAGCAGTTCTTC	CASSWEGNEQFF
TRBD1	TRBV7-3	NA	TRBJ1-4	TGTGCCAGCAGCTTAAAACGGGGGATACAGGGGGAAAAACTGTTTTTT	CASSLKRGIQGEKLFF
NA	TRBV20-1	many	TRBJ2-1	TGCAGTGCTAGAGTTGGGGCAGGGGATGTAAATGAGCAGTTCTTC	CSARVGAGDVNEQFF
TRBD2	TRBV20-1	NA	TRBJ2-7	TGCAGTGCTAGCGGGGGGGCAACCTACGAGCAGTACTTC	CSASGGATYEQYF